The 15 T cell receptor beta chains given below trace back to one sample, sequenced in a study of blood T cell repertoires in COVID-19. Repertoires were generated with immunoSEQ multiplex PCR, while TCRdb's copy carries only in-frame clones and drops some. The table lists around 230,000 clones, roughly 85% of them singletons. Sequenced sample: peripheral blood. The receptors were sampled from a man in his forties or fifties with COVID-19, enrolled during active disease.

This chain joins TRBV30 and TRBJ2-1, with TRBD2 identical over 9 bases. The ends lost 2 bases at V and 2 bases at J; junction bases unmatched: 4. The CDR3 is 15 amino acids. The germline gives CDR1 GTSNPN, CDR2 SVGIG (reference sequence). Here the CDR3 DNA reads TGTGCCTGGAGTTGGCAGCGGGGGGCCTACAATGAGCAGTTCTTC. This gives the protein CAWSWQRGAYNEQFF. Filled out from reference TRBV30 and TRBJ2-1, the complete variable domain reads SQTIHQWPATLVQPVGSPLSLECTVEGTSNPNLYWYRQAAGRGLQLLFYSVGIGQISSEVPQNLSASRPQDRQFILSSKKLLLSDSGFYLCAWSWQRGAYNEQFFGPGTRLTVL.

V is TRBV13 and J is TRBJ2-1; 9 bases map to TRBD1. The V and J ends lost 4 bases and 6 bases, in that order; junction bases with no gene match: 10. Germline CDR1 and CDR2: PRHDT and FYEKMQ (reference sequence). This CDR3 has 16 residues. Here the CDR3 reads CASSSQNRGRRNEQFF. Here the CDR3 DNA reads TGTGCCAGCAGCTCACAGAACAGGGGGCGCCGCAATGAGCAGTTCTTC.

This chain joins TRBV6-5 and TRBJ1-3, with D perhaps matching TRBD1 (6 bases). Deletions cut 3 bases from V and 5 bases from J, with 11 bases between. Germline assignment: CDR1 MNHEY and CDR2 SVGAGI. The CDR3 loop spans 14 amino acids. CDR3 DNA sequence: TGTGCCAGCAGTTATAGGCAGGGGCGAAACACCATATATTTT. Translation gives CASSYRQGRNTIYF.

This clone was detected only once. This chain uses TRBV6-5 with TRBJ1-5; no clear D. CDR1 and CDR2 (germline): MNHEY, SVGAGI. The CDR3 runs 16 residues. V shed 2 bases and J shed 6 bases, with 17 bases lying between them. CDR3 sequence: CASSYGAGGSGQPQHF. In DNA, the CDR3 is TGTGCCAGCAGTTACGGAGCAGGAGGGTCGGGTCAGCCCCAGCATTTT.

V and J are TRBV24-1 and TRBJ2-6; D is possibly TRBD2 (5 bases). The CDR3 is 15 amino acids. Germline V gives CDR1 KGHDR, CDR2 SFDVKD. The V gene lost 7 bases and the J gene lost 4 bases, with 13 bases spanning the gap. The CDR3 nucleotides are TGTGCCACCAGCCGCTCGGGGTTAGGGGCCAACGTCCTGACTTTC. Its protein product is CATSRSGLGANVLTF.

This chain joins TRBV9 and TRBJ1-2; 11 nucleotides line up with TRBD1. The CDR3 covers 15 residues. The V gene end was trimmed by 0 bases and the J gene end by 7 bases; junction bases not matched to a gene: 5. Germline CDR1 and CDR2: SGDLS and YYNGEE. The CDR3 region is CASSVDGQGATGYTF. CDR3 DNA: TGTGCCAGCAGCGTAGACGGACAGGGGGCGACTGGCTACACCTTC.

This clone was seen more than once but under ten times. The chain carries TRBV28 and TRBJ1-5, with 8 bases matching TRBD1. V lost 1 base and J lost 5; bases outside the gene matches: 4. CDR1 and CDR2 from the germline V gene are MDHEN and SYDVKM. The CDR3 is 15 residues long. CDR3 in DNA: TGTGCCAGCAGTTTATCTGGGACAGGTTATCAGCCCCAGCATTTT. It yields the protein CASSLSGTGYQPQHF.

This clone was seen more than once but under ten times. At one boundary the junction diverges from the germline segment, which might be a read error. The chain combines TRBV2 with TRBJ2-5, with TRBD1 matching 8 bases. The CDR3 covers 16 residues. Germline V gene lookup returns CDR1 SNHLY and CDR2 FYNNEI. DNA of the CDR3: TGTGCCAGCAGCGAAGAGGTGGACAGGGAGCAAGAGGCCCAGTACTTC. Protein: CASSEEVDREQEAQYF.

The CDR3 sequence is CASSQGLARGWDNEQFF. As DNA, the CDR3 is TGTGCCAGCAGCCAAGGACTAGCCCGGGGGTGGGACAATGAGCAGTTCTTC. This chain uses TRBV3-1 (or the pseudogene TRBV3-2) with TRBJ2-1, with 7 positions matching TRBD2. The CDR3 has 17 amino acids. V lost 1 base to trimming and J lost 5 bases; unmatched junction nucleotides: 11. CDR1 is LGHDT and CDR2 is YNNKEL in the germline V gene (reference sequence).

Written as DNA, the CDR3 is TGTGCCAGTAGTATTGGGGGGGCGGGGGATCAGCCCCAGCATTTT. Protein product: CASSIGGAGDQPQHF. The rearrangement links TRBV19 to TRBJ1-5; D might be TRBD1 (6 bases). CDR1 is LNHDA, CDR2 SQIVND, per germline (reference sequence). The V end lost 3 bases, the J end lost 5 bases, and 14 bases lay between the germline ends. CDR3 length: 15 residues.

This sequence joins TRBV30 and TRBJ2-7; D perhaps matches TRBD1 (5 bases). The CDR3 is made up of 12 amino acids. Per germline, CDR1 GTSNPN and CDR2 SVGIG (reference sequence). The V and J ends lost 2 bases and 3 bases respectively, with 8 bases between them. The CDR3 region has the DNA TGTGCCTGGAGTTTGCAGGGCTACGAGCAGTACTTC. Translating it yields CAWSLQGYEQYF.

V usage is TRBV7-8 and J usage is TRBJ1-3; tentative D call: TRBD1 (5 bases). Germline V CDR1 and CDR2: SGHVS, FQNEAQ. V lost 5 bases, J lost 0 bases, and 26 bases lay in between. This CDR3 is built from 20 residues. CDR3 sequence (DNA): TGTGCCAGCAGCCACCAAGGGACTTTTGGGGGTCACAGCTCTGGAAACACCATATATTTT. Translation: CASSHQGTFGGHSSGNTIYF.

This chain links TRBV6-2 or TRBV6-3 with TRBJ2-1; a possible D gene is TRBD2 (5 bases). V shed 4 bases and J shed 3 bases, with 16 bases lying between them. Looked up from germline, CDR1 is MNHEY and CDR2 is SVGEGT. The CDR3 runs to 16 residues. The CDR3 reads CASSLIGLQNYNEQFF. The CDR3 DNA sequence: TGTGCCAGCAGTTTAATAGGACTCCAGAACTACAATGAGCAGTTCTTC.

The V call is TRBV18, the J call TRBJ2-7; D possibly corresponds to TRBD2 (5 bases). CDR3 length equals 14 residues. V lost 1 base to trimming and J lost 3 bases, with 10 bases between them. Germline V gene lookup returns CDR1 KGHSH and CDR2 LQKENI. DNA for the CDR3: TGTGCCAGCTCACCACGGGGTGGGAGCTACGAGCAGTACTTC. Translation: CASSPRGGSYEQYF.

The chain joins TRBV7-9 to TRBJ2-7; TRBD2 might be the D (6 bases). Trimming pared 0 bases from V and 3 bases from J, leaving 12 bases between. Germline CDR1 SEHNR, CDR2 FQNEAQ (reference sequence). This CDR3 is built from 15 residues. The chain's CDR3 is CASSLARDLNYEQYF. The DNA for the CDR3 is TGTGCCAGCAGCTTAGCCCGGGACTTAAACTACGAGCAGTACTTC.